These T cell receptor beta chains were read from a single sample in a study of blood T cells in healthy people across ages. MiXCR, applied by TCRdb to the 5' RACE reads, yields one record per CDR3 protein. The table has around 1,600,000 distinct CDR3 sequences, 35% to 45% seen once. The sequencing sample was made of blood. The receptors come from a woman in her late teens or twenties in good health. The CDR3 runs from the conserved cysteine through the conserved F or W. The order of the fields is CDR3 DNA, CDR3 protein, clone size, J gene, V gene, D gene. A D gene is named only where the DNA matches it firmly. Size is stated for part of the rows, as once, few or many counts, or as a class when the clone is expanded.

CDR3nt: TGCGCCAGCAGCCAAGAGTCACAGATCTCCTACGAGCAGTACTTC
CDR3aa: CASSQESQISYEQYF
abundance: -
j_gene: TRBJ2-7
v_gene: TRBV4-1
d_gene: -

CDR3nt: TGTGCCAGCTCATTGACAGGGGGAAATTCACCCCTCCACTTT
CDR3aa: CASSLTGGNSPLHF
abundance: few
j_gene: TRBJ1-6
v_gene: TRBV18
d_gene: TRBD1

CDR3nt: TGTGCCAGCACCCAGACTAGCGGGCACTCCTACGAGCAGTACTTC
CDR3aa: CASTQTSGHSYEQYF
abundance: few
j_gene: TRBJ2-7
v_gene: TRBV12-3/TRBV12-4
d_gene: TRBD2

CDR3nt: TGTGCCAGCAGCCACAACAGGGCCTCTAACTATGGCTACACCTTC
CDR3aa: CASSHNRASNYGYTF
abundance: few
j_gene: TRBJ1-2
v_gene: TRBV6-5
d_gene: -

CDR3nt: TGCAGTGCTAGAGATGCTGACTCCAGTTCCTACAATGAGCAGTTCTTC
CDR3aa: CSARDADSSSYNEQFF
abundance: -
j_gene: TRBJ2-1
v_gene: TRBV20-1
d_gene: -

CDR3nt: TGTGCCAGCAGTTACAGGGATTTGAACTATGGCTACACCTTC
CDR3aa: CASSYRDLNYGYTF
abundance: few
j_gene: TRBJ1-2
v_gene: TRBV6-2/TRBV6-3
d_gene: -

CDR3nt: TGTGCCAGCAGTATCAGGACAGACTACAATGAGCAGTACTTC
CDR3aa: CASSIRTDYNEQYF
abundance: -
j_gene: TRBJ2-7
v_gene: TRBV11-1
d_gene: -

CDR3nt: TGCGCCAGCAGTCCGGACGGGCGTTATGGCTACACCTTC
CDR3aa: CASSPDGRYGYTF
abundance: many
j_gene: TRBJ1-2
v_gene: TRBV5-1
d_gene: -

CDR3nt: TGTGCCAGCAGCCCCGGACAGCACAATGAAAAACTGTTTTTT
CDR3aa: CASSPGQHNEKLFF
abundance: -
j_gene: TRBJ1-4
v_gene: TRBV2
d_gene: -

CDR3nt: TGTGCCAGCAGCTATAGCTCGACAGAGCTTCATCAGCCCCAGCATTTT
CDR3aa: CASSYSSTELHQPQHF
abundance: -
j_gene: TRBJ1-5
v_gene: TRBV5-6
d_gene: -

CDR3nt: TGCGCCAGCAGCCTACCTTCTTTGTCGTCCAAAAACATTCAGTACTTC
CDR3aa: CASSLPSLSSKNIQYF
abundance: -
j_gene: TRBJ2-4
v_gene: TRBV5-1
d_gene: -

CDR3nt: TGTGCCAGCAGTCCCAGACAGGCGGTTCGTACCGAGCAGTACTTC
CDR3aa: CASSPRQAVRTEQYF
abundance: few
j_gene: TRBJ2-7
v_gene: TRBV12-3/TRBV12-4
d_gene: -

CDR3nt: TGTGCCAGCAGCTTACCTACAGGGCAATTCTATGGCTACACCTTC
CDR3aa: CASSLPTGQFYGYTF
abundance: -
j_gene: TRBJ1-2
v_gene: TRBV7-9
d_gene: -

CDR3nt: TGTGCCAGCAGCCTTCCCACAGGTACGCAGTATTTT
CDR3aa: CASSLPTGTQYF
abundance: -
j_gene: TRBJ2-3
v_gene: TRBV6-6
d_gene: -

CDR3nt: TGCAGCGGCCGAGGGGGAAGGAATGAGCAGTTCTTC
CDR3aa: CSGRGGRNEQFF
abundance: few
j_gene: TRBJ2-1
v_gene: TRBV29-1
d_gene: -

CDR3nt: TGTGCCAGCAGTTACGCGAGGCCTACCTACGAGCAGTTCTTC
CDR3aa: CASSYARPTYEQFF
abundance: -
j_gene: TRBJ2-1
v_gene: TRBV6-2/TRBV6-3
d_gene: -

CDR3nt: TGTGCCAGCAGTACCAACGTTGGCGGTGAGCAGTTCTTC
CDR3aa: CASSTNVGGEQFF
abundance: many
j_gene: TRBJ2-1
v_gene: TRBV12-3/TRBV12-4
d_gene: -

CDR3nt: TGTGCCAGCAGCCAAGATTGGACTGTCCTGACTTTC
CDR3aa: CASSQDWTVLTF
abundance: -
j_gene: TRBJ2-6
v_gene: TRBV3-1
d_gene: -

CDR3nt: TGCGCCAGCAGCCAATCCCTAGGGGGGGAAGAGACCCAGTACTTC
CDR3aa: CASSQSLGGEETQYF
abundance: few
j_gene: TRBJ2-5
v_gene: TRBV5-1
d_gene: -

CDR3nt: TGTGCCAGCAGCCCCTCCGGGTCCTACTCTAGCACAGATACGCAGTATTTT
CDR3aa: CASSPSGSYSSTDTQYF
abundance: -
j_gene: TRBJ2-3
v_gene: TRBV7-6
d_gene: -

CDR3nt: TGTGCCAGCAGCCAAGATATAAACACCTTCCCCTACGAGCAGTACTTC
CDR3aa: CASSQDINTFPYEQYF
abundance: few
j_gene: TRBJ2-7
v_gene: TRBV14
d_gene: -

CDR3nt: TGTGCCAGCAGCTGGGAGACTAGCGGTCCCAATGAGCAGTTCTTC
CDR3aa: CASSWETSGPNEQFF
abundance: -
j_gene: TRBJ2-1
v_gene: TRBV7-9
d_gene: TRBD2

CDR3nt: TGTGCCAGCAGCGAAACAGGGTCTGGCTACACCTTC
CDR3aa: CASSETGSGYTF
abundance: -
j_gene: TRBJ1-2
v_gene: TRBV7-9
d_gene: -

CDR3nt: TGTGCCAGCATCCTACTAGCGGGAGGGCCCCATGAGCAGTACTTC
CDR3aa: CASILLAGGPHEQYF
abundance: -
j_gene: TRBJ2-7
v_gene: TRBV28
d_gene: TRBD2

CDR3nt: TGCAGTGTCGGACACACAATCACAGATACGCAGTATTTT
CDR3aa: CSVGHTITDTQYF
abundance: -
j_gene: TRBJ2-3
v_gene: TRBV20-1
d_gene: -

CDR3nt: TGTGCCAGCAGCTTAGTTAGCGGGAGGGGATATGAGCAGTTCTTC
CDR3aa: CASSLVSGRGYEQFF
abundance: few
j_gene: TRBJ2-1
v_gene: TRBV5-4
d_gene: TRBD2

CDR3nt: TGTGCCAGCAGCTTAGTGAATTCACCCCCCCACTTT
CDR3aa: CASSLVNSPPHF
abundance: -
j_gene: TRBJ1-6
v_gene: TRBV7-9
d_gene: -